This TCR beta chain was captured in a study of post-analysis software for immune sequencing data. As concerns this clonotype: Its target is not known.

The CDR3 is 17 residues long. The trim removed 0 bases at V and 4 bases at J, leaving 9 bases unmatched. CDR1 is SGHRS, CDR2 YFSETQ, per germline. General study results and limits: Roughly five TRBV segments occurring more often in patients than controls included TRBV5-6, TRBV5-1 and TRBV20-1.

Carried by the TCR beta cDNA libraries were unique molecular identifiers. TCRdb analysed the PCR reads with MiXCR anew, one entry per CDR3 protein. The sample contains 250,000 to 300,000 distinct CDR3 sequences, 36% of which appear only once. The sample consisted of blood. This sequence joins TRBV5-1 and TRBJ2-2, with 7 bases aligning to TRBD1. This TCR was recovered from a girl aged 5 to 17 with multiple sclerosis. CDR3 bases: TGCGCCAGCAGCTTGGCTTCGGTGACAGGGTCCACCGGGGAGCTGTTTTTT. The encoded protein is CASSLASVTGSTGELFF.